The sequence of this T cell receptor beta chain was determined in a study of cytomegalovirus exposure and HLA in healthy donors. Study-level findings and limits: A later analysis found most CMV-associated TCR beta chains apparently HLA-restricted.

In this sample, this clone turned up once. Its antigen is undetermined. PCR primers comprised 60 Vbeta and 13 Jbeta primers. Profiled with immunoSEQ multiplex PCR; TCRdb holds only in-frame clones, not every one. The sample yields some 150,000 clones, roughly 74% seen once. CDR1 and CDR2 from the germline V gene are SQVTM and ANQGSEA. This CDR3 comprises 16 residues. The V and J ends lost 0 bases and 2 bases, in that order; junction bases with no gene match: 6. The sequence was collected from a man aged 18 to 30 in good health and CMV-seronegative. The sequenced material came from PBMCs. The chain joins TRBV29-1 to TRBJ2-3; TRBD1 aligns across 9 bases. The CDR3 sequence: CSVEDTGTGYTDTQYF. The DNA for the CDR3 is TGCAGCGTTGAAGACACCGGGACAGGGTACACAGATACGCAGTATTTT.